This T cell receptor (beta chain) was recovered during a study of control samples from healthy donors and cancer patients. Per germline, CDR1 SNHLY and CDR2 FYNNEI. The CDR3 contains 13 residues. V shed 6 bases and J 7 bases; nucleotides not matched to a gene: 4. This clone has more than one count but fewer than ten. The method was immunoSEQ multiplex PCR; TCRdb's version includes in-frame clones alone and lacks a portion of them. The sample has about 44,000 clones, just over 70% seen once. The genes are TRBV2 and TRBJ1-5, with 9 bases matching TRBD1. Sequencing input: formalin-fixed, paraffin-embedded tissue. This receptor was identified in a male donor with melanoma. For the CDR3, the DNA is TGTGCCAGCAGAGGGACAGGGATGCAGCCCCAGCATTTT. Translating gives CASRGTGMQPQHF.